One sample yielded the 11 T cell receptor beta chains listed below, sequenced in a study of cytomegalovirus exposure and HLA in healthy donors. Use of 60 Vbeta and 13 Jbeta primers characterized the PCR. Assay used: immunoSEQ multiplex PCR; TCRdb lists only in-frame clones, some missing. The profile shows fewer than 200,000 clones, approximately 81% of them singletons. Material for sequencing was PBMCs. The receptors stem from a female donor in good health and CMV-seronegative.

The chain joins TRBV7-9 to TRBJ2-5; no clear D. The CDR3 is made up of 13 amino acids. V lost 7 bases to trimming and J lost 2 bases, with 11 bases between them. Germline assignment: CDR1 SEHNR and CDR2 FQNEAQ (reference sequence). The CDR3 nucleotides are TGTGCCAGCACCACAGTTGGGCAAGAGACCCAGTACTTC. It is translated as CASTTVGQETQYF.

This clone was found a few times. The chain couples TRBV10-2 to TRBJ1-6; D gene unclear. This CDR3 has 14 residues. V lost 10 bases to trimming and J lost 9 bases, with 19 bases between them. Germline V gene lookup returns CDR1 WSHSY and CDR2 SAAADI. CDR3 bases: TGCGCCACCTTCACAGACCTCGGGAGTTCACCCCTCCACTTT. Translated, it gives CATFTDLGSSPLHF.

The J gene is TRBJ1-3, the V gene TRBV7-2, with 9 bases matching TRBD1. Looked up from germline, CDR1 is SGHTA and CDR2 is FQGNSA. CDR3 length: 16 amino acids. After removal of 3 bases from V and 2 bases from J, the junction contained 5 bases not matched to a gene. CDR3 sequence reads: CASSLAQGATGNTIYF. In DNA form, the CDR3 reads TGTGCCAGCAGCTTGGCACAGGGGGCTACTGGAAACACCATATATTTT. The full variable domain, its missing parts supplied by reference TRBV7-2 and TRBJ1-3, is GAGVSQSPSNKVTEKGKDVELRCDPISGHTALYWYRQSLGQGLEFLIYFQGNSAPDKSGLPSDRFSAERTGGSVSTLTIQRTQQEDSAVYLCASSLAQGATGNTIYFGEGSWLTVV.

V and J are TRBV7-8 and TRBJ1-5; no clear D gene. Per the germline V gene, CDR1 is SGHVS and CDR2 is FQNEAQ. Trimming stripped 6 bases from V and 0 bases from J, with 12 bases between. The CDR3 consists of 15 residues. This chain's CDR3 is CASSRRGNSNQPQHF. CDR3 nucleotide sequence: TGTGCCAGCAGTCGTCGGGGAAATAGCAATCAGCCCCAGCATTTT.

The chain's CDR3 is CASSLGGGWGTEAFF. CDR3 in DNA: TGTGCCAGCAGCTTAGGGGGAGGCTGGGGCACTGAAGCTTTCTTT. V usage is TRBV7-6 and J usage is TRBJ1-1; the D is unclear. V gave up 1 base and J gave up 4 bases, with 13 bases separating them. Germline V gives CDR1 SGHVS, CDR2 FNYEAQ. CDR3 size: 15 residues.

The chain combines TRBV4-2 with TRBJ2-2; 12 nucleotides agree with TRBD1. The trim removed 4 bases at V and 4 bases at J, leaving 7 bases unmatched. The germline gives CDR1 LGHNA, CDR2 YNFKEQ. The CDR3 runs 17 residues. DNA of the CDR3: TGTGCCAGCAGCCCCGGGGACAGGGGGCAAAGCACCGGGGAGCTGTTTTTT. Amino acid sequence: CASSPGDRGQSTGELFF.

In DNA form, the CDR3 reads TGTGCCAGCAGCTTCCAGGGGGCGAGTAACTATGGCTACACCTTC. This codes for CASSFQGASNYGYTF. The V and J genes are TRBV11-2 and TRBJ1-2, with 8 bases lining up with TRBD1. Per the germline V gene, CDR1 is SGHAT and CDR2 is FQNNGV. J gave up 1 base and V 3 bases, and 4 bases lay outside the gene matches. The CDR3 loop spans 15 amino acids.

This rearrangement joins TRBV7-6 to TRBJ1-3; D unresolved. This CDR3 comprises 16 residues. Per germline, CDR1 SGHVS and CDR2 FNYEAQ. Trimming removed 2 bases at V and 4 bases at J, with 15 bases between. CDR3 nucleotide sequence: TGTGCCAGCAGCTTAACGGGAAGGCCGACAGGAAACACCATATATTTT. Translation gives CASSLTGRPTGNTIYF. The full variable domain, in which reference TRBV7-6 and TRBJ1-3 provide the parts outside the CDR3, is GAGVSQSPRYKVTKRGQDVALRCDPISGHVSLYWYRQALGQGPEFLTYFNYEAQQDKSGLPNDRFSAERPEGSISTLTIQRTEQRDSAMYRCASSLTGRPTGNTIYFGEGSWLTVV.

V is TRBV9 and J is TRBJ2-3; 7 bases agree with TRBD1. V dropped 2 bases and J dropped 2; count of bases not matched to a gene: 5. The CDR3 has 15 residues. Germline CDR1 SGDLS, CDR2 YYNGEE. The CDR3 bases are TGTGCCAGCAGCGTTCAGGGGGTATACACAGATACGCAGTATTTT. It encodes CASSVQGVYTDTQYF. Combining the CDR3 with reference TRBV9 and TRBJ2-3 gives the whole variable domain DSGVTQTPKHLITATGQRVTLRCSPRSGDLSVYWYQQSLDQGLQFLIQYYNGEERAKGNILERFSAQQFPDLHSELNLSSLELGDSALYFCASSVQGVYTDTQYFGPGTRLTVL.

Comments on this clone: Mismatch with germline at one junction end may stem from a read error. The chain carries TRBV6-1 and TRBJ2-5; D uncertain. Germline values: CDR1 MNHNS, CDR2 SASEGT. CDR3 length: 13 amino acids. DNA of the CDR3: TGTGCCAGTAGTGAAAGCTATCAAGAGACCCAGTACTTC. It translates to CASSESYQETQYF.

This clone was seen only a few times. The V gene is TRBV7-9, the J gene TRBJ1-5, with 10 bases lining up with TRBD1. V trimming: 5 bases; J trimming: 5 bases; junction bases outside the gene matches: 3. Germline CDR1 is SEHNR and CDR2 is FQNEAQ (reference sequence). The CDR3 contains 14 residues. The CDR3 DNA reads TGTGCCAGCAGCCCCGGACAGGGGGATCAGCCCCAGCATTTT. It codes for CASSPGQGDQPQHF.